The clone carrying this TCR beta chain was counted a few times. Its target is unknown. This sample's time point: neoterminal ileum biopsy at postoperative endoscopy, about 6 months after surgery. These data come from a study of T cell repertoires in ileal Crohn's disease. The study's findings and limits: The median delay to postoperative endoscopy was approximately seven months. Compared with non-smokers, active smokers at surgery showed more clonal expansions. High-frequency clones were more common in sorted CD8 than CD4 cells. Clonality above 26.8% at surgery always came with endoscopic recurrence.

Per the germline V gene, CDR1 is SNHLY and CDR2 is FYNNEI. Trimming shortened V by 7 bases and J by 0 bases, and 10 bases separated the two germline ends. This CDR3 has 15 residues. Repertoires were generated with immunoSEQ multiplex PCR, while TCRdb's copy carries only in-frame clones and drops some. This sample has about 60,000 clones, with approximately 91% found just once. This TCR came from an adult with Crohn's disease. This sequence joins TRBV2 and TRBJ1-6; no firm D call. Sequencing input: ileal tissue. The CDR3 here is CASISGSSYNSPLHF. CDR3 DNA: TGTGCCAGCATAAGTGGTAGCTCCTATAATTCACCCCTCCACTTT.